These 6 T cell receptor beta chains share one sample of origin, sequenced in a study of blood T cells in healthy people across ages. Sample-barcoded 5' priming and a J-beta primer mix drove a second PCR of 7 to 11 cycles. TCRdb used MiXCR to reprocess the 5' RACE reads, holding one entry per CDR3 protein. The sample lists 1,800,000 or so distinct CDR3 sequences, about two fifths seen once, with approximately 22% in the top ten. Sequencing was carried out using blood. The source of these receptors is a human donor in good health.

V is TRBV2 and J is TRBJ2-3; unclear D gene. The CDR3 is 13 amino acids. CDR1 and CDR2 (germline): SNHLY, FYNNEI. Trimming took 4 bases from V and 4 from J, leaving 9 bases between them. CDR3 in DNA: TGTGCCAGCAGTGCTAATCACGCAGATACGCAGTATTTT. Amino acid sequence: CASSANHADTQYF. The full variable domain, its missing parts supplied by reference TRBV2 and TRBJ2-3, is EPEVTQTPSHQVTQMGQEVILRCVPISNHLYFYWYRQILGQKVEFLVSFYNNEISEKSEIFDDQFSVERPDGSNFTLKIRSTKLEDSAMYFCASSANHADTQYFGPGTRLTVL.

In the case of this clonotype: A much larger clone lies a single base off, so this may be a read error. V gene TRBV29-1 combines with J gene TRBJ2-1; D uncertain. Germline V gene data show CDR1 as SQVTM and CDR2 as ANQGSEA. The germline V and J ends were trimmed by 5 bases and 10 bases, with 9 bases remaining between them. CDR3 length: 10 residues. The CDR3 loop is CSVLYVEQFF. The CDR3 DNA reads as TGCAGCGTTCTGTATGTCGAGCAGTTCTTC.

The chain is built from TRBV28 and TRBJ1-2, with D uncertain. This CDR3 has 12 residues. Trimming cost V 2 bases and J 6 bases, with 7 bases left between them. The germline gives CDR1 MDHEN, CDR2 SYDVKM. The CDR3 DNA follows: TGTGCCAGCAGTTTAGTCAGTCATGGCTACACCTTC. It is translated as CASSLVSHGYTF.

This clonotype occurred a few times. The chain links TRBV7-9 to TRBJ2-1; 8 bases are shared with TRBD2. Germline V gene lookup returns CDR1 SEHNR and CDR2 FQNEAQ (reference sequence). The CDR3 runs 16 residues. With V trimmed by 2 bases and J by 0 bases, 3 bases remained unmatched. The DNA of the CDR3 is TGTGCCAGCAGCTTAAGGCGGGGGGCCTCCTACAATGAGCAGTTCTTC. Translation: CASSLRRGASYNEQFF. The full variable domain, completed using reference TRBV7-9 and TRBJ2-1, is DTGVSQNPRHKITKRGQNVTFRCDPISEHNRLYWYRQTLGQGPEFLTYFQNEAQLEKSRLLSDRFSAERPKGSFSTLEIQRTEQGDSAMYLCASSLRRGASYNEQFFGPGTRLTVL.

As concerns this clonotype: The junction shows a germline mismatch at one end, possibly a read error. The chain joins TRBV29-1 to TRBJ1-2; D is unclear. CDR1 is SQVTM, CDR2 ANQGSEA, per germline. The CDR3 is 14 amino acids. CDR3 amino acids: CSIEDSIRLYGYTF. The DNA for the CDR3 is TGCAGCATTGAAGATTCAATCAGACTCTATGGCTACACCTTC.

The J gene is TRBJ2-3, the V gene TRBV20-1; tentatively, D is TRBD2 (7 bases). There are 14 residues in the CDR3. From germline, CDR1 is DFQATT and CDR2 SNEGSKA (reference sequence). Trimming left V 5 bases short and J 2 bases short, with 14 bases between. The CDR3 region is CSALGGGNTDTQYF. The CDR3 DNA reads TGCAGTGCTTTGGGAGGGGGGAACACAGATACGCAGTATTTT.